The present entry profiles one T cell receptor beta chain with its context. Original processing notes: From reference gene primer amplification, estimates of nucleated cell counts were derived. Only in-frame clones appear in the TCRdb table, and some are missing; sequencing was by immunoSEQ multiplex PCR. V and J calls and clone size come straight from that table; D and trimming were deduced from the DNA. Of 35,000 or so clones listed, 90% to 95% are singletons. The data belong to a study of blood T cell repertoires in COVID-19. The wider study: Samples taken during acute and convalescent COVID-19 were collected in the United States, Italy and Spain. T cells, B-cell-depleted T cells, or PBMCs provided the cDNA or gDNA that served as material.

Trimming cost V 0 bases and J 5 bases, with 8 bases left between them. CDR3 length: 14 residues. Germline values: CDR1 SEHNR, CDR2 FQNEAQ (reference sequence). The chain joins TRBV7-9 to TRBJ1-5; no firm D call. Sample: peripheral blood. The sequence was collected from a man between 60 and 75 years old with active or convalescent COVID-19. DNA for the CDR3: TGTGCCAGCAGCTTAGCGAGGTCTCATCAGCCCCAGCATTTT. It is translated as CASSLARSHQPQHF.